The 8 T cell receptor beta chains presented below share a single source sample, sequenced in a study of cytomegalovirus exposure and HLA in healthy donors. Vbeta (60) and Jbeta (13) primers were used in the PCR. This table comes from immunoSEQ multiplex PCR, and its TCRdb copy is limited to in-frame clones, with some not included. The sample includes about 130,000 clones, 79% of them seen just once. The sample taken for sequencing was PBMCs. The receptors shown here come from a man in his forties in good health and CMV-seropositive.

The chain combines TRBV29-1 with TRBJ1-5, with D unresolved. Germline values: CDR1 SQVTM, CDR2 ANQGSEA. The CDR3 is 21 amino acids. The germline V and J ends were trimmed by 2 bases and 0 bases, with 29 bases remaining between them. The DNA of the CDR3 is TGCAGCGTTGAACCGATAGGACTACCGGGAGAGATAAAGGTTAGCAATCAGCCCCAGCATTTT. It encodes CSVEPIGLPGEIKVSNQPQHF.

In this sample, this clone turned up a few times. The chain carries TRBV11-2 and TRBJ2-7, with TRBD2 matching over 9 bases. This CDR3 is built from 15 residues. The germline V gene encodes CDR1 SGHAT and CDR2 FQNNGV. The J segment lost 12 bases and the V segment lost 4 bases, leaving 16 bases of the junction unmatched. As DNA, the CDR3 is TGTGCCAGCAGCTCTGCACTAGCGGGCTCCTCTGTGTGGTACTTC. This encodes CASSSALAGSSVWYF.

The genes are TRBV7-9 and TRBJ1-2, with D unclear. V lost 3 bases and J 6 bases, leaving 11 bases between the germline ends. This CDR3 has 13 amino acids. Germline values: CDR1 SEHNR, CDR2 FQNEAQ (reference sequence). Here the CDR3 DNA reads TGTGCCAGCAGCTTGGTGGGAGGGAATGGCTACACCTTC. This sequence encodes CASSLVGGNGYTF.

The rearrangement links TRBV6-5 to TRBJ2-2; 12 bases line up with TRBD2. CDR1 and CDR2 from the germline V gene are MNHEY and SVGAGI. V was pared by 7 bases and J by 6 bases, with 6 bases of the junction left unmatched. The CDR3 spans 15 residues. The CDR3, as DNA: TGTGCCAGCAATCTAGCGGGAGGGTACGCCGGGGAGCTGTTTTTT. The encoded protein is CASNLAGGYAGELFF.

This clone was counted between two and nine times. The V and J genes are TRBV4-1 and TRBJ2-7; D not resolved. V dropped 4 bases and J dropped 1 base, with 8 bases sitting between them. The CDR3 loop spans 13 amino acids. Germline V gives CDR1 MGHRA, CDR2 YSYEKL. Written as DNA, the CDR3 is TGCGCCAGCAGCCTTCAGGTATCCTACGAGCAGTACTTC. Its translation is CASSLQVSYEQYF.

The V and J genes are TRBV7-9 and TRBJ1-5, with D possibly matching TRBD1 (5 bases). From germline, CDR1 is SEHNR and CDR2 FQNEAQ (reference sequence). V lost 3 bases, J lost 3 bases, and 9 bases lay in between. The CDR3 extends over 14 amino acids. CDR3 loop: CASSFPGDNQPQHF. Here the CDR3 DNA reads TGTGCCAGCAGCTTCCCGGGGGACAATCAGCCCCAGCATTTT.

The genes are TRBV6-4 and TRBJ1-2, with D possibly TRBD1 on 6 matching bases. Germline V gives CDR1 MRHNA, CDR2 SNTAGT. The V and J ends lost 6 bases and 8 bases respectively, with 16 bases between them. The CDR3 has 13 amino acids. The CDR3 DNA reads TGTGCCAGCAGCCCGGGAAGGGGGACCGGCTACACCTTC. It codes for CASSPGRGTGYTF.

This rearrangement joins TRBV25-1 to TRBJ2-3; D remains unclear. This CDR3 spans 13 amino acids. CDR1 MGHDK and CDR2 SYGVNS come from the germline V gene. V shed 4 bases and J shed 6 bases, with 11 bases lying between them. The CDR3 coding sequence is TGTGCCAGCAGTGGGCAACGCGGCGATACGCAGTATTTT. Amino acids: CASSGQRGDTQYF.